This T cell receptor (beta chain) was recorded in a study of T cell responses to AZD1222 COVID-19 vaccine. Sequenced by immunoSEQ multiplex PCR; TCRdb stores in-frame clones only, minus some. This table holds 200,000 or so clones, 94% found once. Trimming took 0 bases from V and 5 from J, leaving 12 bases between them. The CDR3 consists of 15 residues. CDR1 is SGHRS, CDR2 YFSETQ, per germline. In this sample, this clone turned up once. Its antigen is as yet unknown. The study, taken as a whole, reports: Distributed over spike, vaccine-associated CD4 TCRs predominated at 160-218 and 743-854. It was only a handful of AZD1222 recipients who were seropositive at baseline. Scientists sampled the repertoires only once the peak T cell response had passed. Clonal diversity was possibly underestimated, and white British individuals and females predominated among donors.

Sequencing was performed on peripheral blood, taken on day 0 of AZD1222 vaccination. This TCR was recovered from an adult in good health. This chain uses TRBV5-1 with TRBJ2-1; D is uncertain. The CDR3 sequence is CASSLGVVYDNEQFF. The CDR3, as DNA: TGCGCCAGCAGCTTGGGTGTCGTTTATGACAATGAGCAGTTCTTC.